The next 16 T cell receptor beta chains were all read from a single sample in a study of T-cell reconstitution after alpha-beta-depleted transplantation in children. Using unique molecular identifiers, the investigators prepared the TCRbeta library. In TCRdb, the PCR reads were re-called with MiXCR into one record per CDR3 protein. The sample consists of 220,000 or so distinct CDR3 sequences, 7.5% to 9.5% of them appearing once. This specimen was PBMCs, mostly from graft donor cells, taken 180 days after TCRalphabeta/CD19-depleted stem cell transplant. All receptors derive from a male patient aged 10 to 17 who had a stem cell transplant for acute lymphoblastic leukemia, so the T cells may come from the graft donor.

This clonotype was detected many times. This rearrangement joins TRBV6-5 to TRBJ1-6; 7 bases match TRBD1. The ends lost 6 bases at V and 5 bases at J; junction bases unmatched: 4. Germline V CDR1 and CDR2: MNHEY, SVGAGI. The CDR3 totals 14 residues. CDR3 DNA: TGTGCCAGCAGCCGGGACAGCGATAATTCACCCCTCCACTTT. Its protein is CASSRDSDNSPLHF.

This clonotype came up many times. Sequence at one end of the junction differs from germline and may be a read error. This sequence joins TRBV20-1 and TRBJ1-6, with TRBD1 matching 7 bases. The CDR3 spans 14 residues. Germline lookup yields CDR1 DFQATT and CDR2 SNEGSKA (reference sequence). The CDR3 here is CSAGDRANNSPLHF. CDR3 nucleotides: TGCAGTGCTGGAGACAGGGCGAATAATTCACCCCTCCACTTT.

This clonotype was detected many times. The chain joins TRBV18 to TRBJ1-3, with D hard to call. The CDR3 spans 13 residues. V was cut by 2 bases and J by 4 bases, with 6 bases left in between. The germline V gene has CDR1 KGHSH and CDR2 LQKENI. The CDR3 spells CASSPGMGNTIYF. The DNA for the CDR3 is TGTGCCAGCTCACCAGGGATGGGAAACACCATATATTTT.

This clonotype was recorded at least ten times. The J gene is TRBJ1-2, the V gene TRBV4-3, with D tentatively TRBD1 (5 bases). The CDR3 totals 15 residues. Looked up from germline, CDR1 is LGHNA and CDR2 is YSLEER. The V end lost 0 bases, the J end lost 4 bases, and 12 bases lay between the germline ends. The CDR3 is CASSQEQGGGYGYTF. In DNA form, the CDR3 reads TGCGCCAGCAGCCAAGAGCAGGGCGGTGGCTATGGCTACACCTTC.

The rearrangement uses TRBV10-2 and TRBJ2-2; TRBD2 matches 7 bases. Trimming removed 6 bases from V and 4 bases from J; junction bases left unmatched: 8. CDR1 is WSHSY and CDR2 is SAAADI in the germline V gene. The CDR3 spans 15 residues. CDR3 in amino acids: CASRGAGEGTGELFF. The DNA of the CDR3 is TGCGCCAGCAGAGGGGCGGGAGAGGGCACCGGGGAGCTGTTTTTT.

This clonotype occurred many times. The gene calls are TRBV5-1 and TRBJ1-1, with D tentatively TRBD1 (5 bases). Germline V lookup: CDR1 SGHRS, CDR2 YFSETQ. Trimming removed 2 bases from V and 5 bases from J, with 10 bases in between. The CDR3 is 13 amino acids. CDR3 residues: CASSFDEGTEAFF. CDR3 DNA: TGCGCCAGCAGCTTCGACGAGGGGACTGAAGCTTTCTTT. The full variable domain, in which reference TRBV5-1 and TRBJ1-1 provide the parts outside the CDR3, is KAGVTQTPRYLIKTRGQQVTLSCSPISGHRSVSWYQQTPGQGLQFLFEYFSETQRNKGNFPGRFSGRQFSNSRSEMNVSTLELGDSALYLCASSFDEGTEAFFGQGTRLTVV.

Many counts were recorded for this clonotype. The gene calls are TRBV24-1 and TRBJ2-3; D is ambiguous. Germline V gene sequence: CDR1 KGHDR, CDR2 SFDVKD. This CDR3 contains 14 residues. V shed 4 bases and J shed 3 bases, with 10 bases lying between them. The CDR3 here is CATSDPESTDTQYF. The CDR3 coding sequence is TGTGCCACCAGTGACCCCGAGTCGACAGATACGCAGTATTTT.

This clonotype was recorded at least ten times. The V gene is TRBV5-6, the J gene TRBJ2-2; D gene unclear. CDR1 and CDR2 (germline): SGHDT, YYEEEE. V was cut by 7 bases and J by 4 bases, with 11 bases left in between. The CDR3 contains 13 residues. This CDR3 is CASHLTVTGELFF. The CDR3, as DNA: TGTGCCAGCCACCTGACTGTCACCGGGGAGCTGTTTTTT.

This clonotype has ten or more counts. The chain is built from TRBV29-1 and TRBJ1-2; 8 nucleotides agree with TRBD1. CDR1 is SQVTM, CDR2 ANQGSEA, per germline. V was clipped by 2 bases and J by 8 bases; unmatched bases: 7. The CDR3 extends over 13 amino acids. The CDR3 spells CSVESQGARGYTF. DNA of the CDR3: TGCAGCGTTGAAAGTCAGGGGGCAAGGGGCTACACCTTC.

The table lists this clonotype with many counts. DNA of the CDR3: TGTGCCAGCAGTGAAGGAACGCCTAGAGAAGCTTTCTTT. Translated: CASSEGTPREAFF. This sequence joins TRBV2 and TRBJ1-1, with D uncertain. Deletions cut 1 base from V and 8 bases from J, with 11 bases between. The germline gives CDR1 SNHLY, CDR2 FYNNEI. The CDR3 is 13 residues long.

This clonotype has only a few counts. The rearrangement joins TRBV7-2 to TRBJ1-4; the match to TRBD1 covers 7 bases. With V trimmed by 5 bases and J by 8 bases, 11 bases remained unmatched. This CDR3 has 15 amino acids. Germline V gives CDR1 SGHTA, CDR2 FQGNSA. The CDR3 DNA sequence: TGTGCCAGCAGCCCGCGGATCAGGGGGAGCGAAAAACTGTTTTTT. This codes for CASSPRIRGSEKLFF.

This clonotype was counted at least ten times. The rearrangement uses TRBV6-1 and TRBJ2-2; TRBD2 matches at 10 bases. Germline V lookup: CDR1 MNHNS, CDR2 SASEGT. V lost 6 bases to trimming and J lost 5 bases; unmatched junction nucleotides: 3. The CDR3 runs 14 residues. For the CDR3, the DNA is TGTGCCAGCAGACTAGCGGGGAGGACCGGGGAGCTGTTTTTT. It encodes CASRLAGRTGELFF.

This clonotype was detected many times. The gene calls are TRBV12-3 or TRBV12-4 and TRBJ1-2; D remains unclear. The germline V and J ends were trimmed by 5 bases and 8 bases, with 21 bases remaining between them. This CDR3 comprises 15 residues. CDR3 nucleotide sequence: TGTGCCAGCAGTCCCCGGGCGCGGTTAGCCGACGGCTACACCTTC. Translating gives CASSPRARLADGYTF.

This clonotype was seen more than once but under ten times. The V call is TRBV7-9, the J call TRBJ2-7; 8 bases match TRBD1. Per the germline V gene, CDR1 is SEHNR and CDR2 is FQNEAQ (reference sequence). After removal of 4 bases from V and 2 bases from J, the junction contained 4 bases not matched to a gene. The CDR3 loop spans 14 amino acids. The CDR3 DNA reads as TGTGCCAGCAGCTCGAGACAGGGGCCCTACGAGCAGTACTTC. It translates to CASSSRQGPYEQYF.

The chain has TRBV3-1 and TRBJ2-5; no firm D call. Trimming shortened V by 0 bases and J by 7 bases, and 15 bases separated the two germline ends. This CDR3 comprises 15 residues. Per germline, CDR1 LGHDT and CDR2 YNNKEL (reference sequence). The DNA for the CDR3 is TGTGCCAGCAGCCAAGAGACCGGGTCTTCTGGGACCCAGTACTTC. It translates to CASSQETGSSGTQYF.

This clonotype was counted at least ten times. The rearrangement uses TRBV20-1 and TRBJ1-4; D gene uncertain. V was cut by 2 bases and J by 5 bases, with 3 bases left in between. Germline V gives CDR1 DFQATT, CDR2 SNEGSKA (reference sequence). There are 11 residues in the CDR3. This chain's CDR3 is CSARLNEKLFF. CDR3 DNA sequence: TGCAGTGCTAGACTGAATGAAAAACTGTTTTTT.